A single sample gave rise to the 6 T cell receptor beta chains below, sequenced in a study of Ad26.COV2.S vaccination and SARS-CoV-2 variants. The protocol was immunoSEQ multiplex PCR, while the TCRdb copy is restricted to in-frame clones and leaves out a portion. The sample carries about 680,000 clones, roughly 90% recorded once. Treatment given: some 20 received Ad26.COV2.S at low or high dose, single or two shots; about 5 received placebo; per-sample allocation not given. The samples date from day 63 after the first vaccine or placebo injection. The sample was peripheral blood, taken in a trial of Ad26.COV2.S vaccine versus placebo. The receptors shown here come from a person between 18 and 59 years old who received the Ad26.COV2.S COVID-19 vaccine or a placebo.

The chain couples TRBV3-1 (or the pseudogene TRBV3-2) to TRBJ1-6; TRBD1 is a possible D gene (5 bases). V was cut by 7 bases and J by 10 bases, with 17 bases left in between. The germline CDR1 and CDR2 sequences are LGHDT and YNNKEL (reference sequence). This CDR3 comprises 14 residues. CDR3 coding DNA: TGTGCCAGCACCCAGGCGGGGGGAGGGTCACCCCTCCACTTT. Protein: CASTQAGGGSPLHF.

The rearrangement uses TRBV19 and TRBJ1-6; no reliable D call. V gave up 6 bases and J gave up 7 bases, with 10 bases separating them. The CDR3 is 13 residues long. Germline CDR1 and CDR2: LNHDA and SQIVND (reference sequence). CDR3 amino acids: CASRGQPNSPLHF. CDR3 DNA: TGTGCCAGTAGGGGCCAGCCGAATTCACCCCTCCACTTT.

The J gene is TRBJ2-4, the V gene TRBV6-1; D possibly corresponds to TRBD2 (6 bases). Germline V gene lookup returns CDR1 MNHNS and CDR2 SASEGT. The germline V and J ends were trimmed by 1 base and 1 base, with 8 bases remaining between them. This CDR3 has 15 amino acids. CDR3 region: CASSEGRVAKNIQYF. Written as DNA, the CDR3 is TGTGCCAGCAGTGAAGGGAGGGTGGCCAAAAACATTCAGTACTTC.

The V and J genes are TRBV29-1 and TRBJ1-1; D possibly corresponds to TRBD1 (5 bases). This CDR3 spans 16 amino acids. V was trimmed by 6 bases and J by 0 bases, leaving 20 bases between them. The germline gives CDR1 SQVTM, CDR2 ANQGSEA. CDR3 nucleotides: TGCAGCGTCACTCAGGGAAGGCGAGTCATGAACACTGAAGCTTTCTTT. Encoded protein: CSVTQGRRVMNTEAFF.

V usage is TRBV5-1 and J usage is TRBJ2-3; 7 bases match TRBD2. The CDR3 extends over 15 amino acids. The V segment lost 0 bases and the J segment 8 bases; nucleotides outside the gene matches: 9. CDR1 and CDR2 from the germline V gene are SGHRS and YFSETQ. Written as DNA, the CDR3 is TGCGCCAGCAGCTTGGTTACGGGGGGTTCTTCTACGCAGTATTTT. Its translation is CASSLVTGGSSTQYF.

The chain recombines TRBV7-9 with TRBJ2-1; 7 bases fit TRBD1. CDR3 length: 12 residues. The V gene's germline CDR1 is SEHNR and CDR2 FQNEAQ (reference sequence). With 5 bases clipped from V and 10 bases from J, the junction kept 5 bases outside the gene matches. The CDR3 region is CASSQHRGEQFF. The CDR3 DNA is TGTGCCAGCAGCCAACACAGGGGAGAGCAGTTCTTC. The complete variable domain, with remaining parts taken from reference TRBV7-9 and TRBJ2-1, reads DTGVSQNPRHKITKRGQNVTFRCDPISEHNRLYWYRQTLGQGPEFLTYFQNEAQLEKSRLLSDRFSAERPKGSFSTLEIQRTEQGDSAMYLCASSQHRGEQFFGPGTRLTVL.